Following are 11 T cell receptor beta chains from one sample sequenced in a study of CD8+ T cells in alopecia areata. Treatment here: oral pan-JAK inhibitor, 5-10 mg twice daily. Extraction and reverse transcription of RNA yielded cDNA as the sequencing template. TCRdb's copy holds only in-frame clones and misses some; the assay was immunoSEQ multiplex PCR. The sample lists some 120,000 clones; 60% to 65% were seen once. The sample in question was CD4+ T cells sorted from blood, obtained at week 4, from a patient treated with tofacitinib. The receptors come from a human donor with alopecia areata.

This clone has just one count. The gene calls are TRBV30 and TRBJ2-4; D may be TRBD2 (6 bases). V shed 0 bases and J shed 6 bases, with 15 bases lying between them. The CDR3 totals 15 residues. Germline values: CDR1 GTSNPN, CDR2 SVGIG (reference sequence). CDR3 in DNA: TGTGCCTGGAGTGTAGGAGGGGCGTCGAGAAACATTCAGTACTTC. Amino acid sequence: CAWSVGGASRNIQYF.

This chain uses TRBV7-2 with TRBJ2-3; 10 nucleotides line up with TRBD2. V lost 5 bases to trimming and J lost 4 bases; unmatched junction nucleotides: 18. The CDR3 has 19 amino acids. CDR1 and CDR2 from the germline V gene are SGHTA and FQGNSA. CDR3 loop: CASSLWPSGGALVADTQYF. CDR3 sequence (DNA): TGTGCCAGCAGCCTTTGGCCCAGCGGGGGGGCCCTGGTGGCAGATACGCAGTATTTT.

The V and J genes are TRBV7-9 and TRBJ2-3; 8 bases are a match to TRBD2. After removal of 5 bases from V and 6 bases from J, the junction contained 7 bases not matched to a gene. This CDR3 contains 14 residues. Germline loops: CDR1 SEHNR, CDR2 FQNEAQ (reference sequence). CDR3 nucleotides: TGTGCCAGCAGCCCAGGGACTAGTGCGGATACGCAGTATTTT. This translates into CASSPGTSADTQYF.

The chain combines TRBV9 with TRBJ2-5, with D possibly matching TRBD2 (6 bases). Deletions cut 3 bases from V and 3 bases from J, with 12 bases between. CDR3 length equals 14 residues. Germline V gene lookup returns CDR1 SGDLS and CDR2 YYNGEE. CDR3 region: CASSAPGAEETQYF. DNA of the CDR3: TGTGCCAGCAGCGCCCCGGGAGCTGAAGAGACCCAGTACTTC.

The chain combines TRBV9 with TRBJ1-3, with D possibly TRBD1 on 5 matching bases. The CDR3 has 16 residues. Germline V gene data show CDR1 as SGDLS and CDR2 as YYNGEE. Deletions cut 4 bases from V and 0 bases from J, with 14 bases between. For the CDR3, the DNA is TGTGCCAGCAGCCCAGGGACCGTTCTCTCTGGAAACACCATATATTTT. This translates into CASSPGTVLSGNTIYF. The full variable domain, in which reference TRBV9 and TRBJ1-3 provide the parts outside the CDR3, is DSGVTQTPKHLITATGQRVTLRCSPRSGDLSVYWYQQSLDQGLQFLIQYYNGEERAKGNILERFSAQQFPDLHSELNLSSLELGDSALYFCASSPGTVLSGNTIYFGEGSWLTVV.

This clone has only a few counts. The chain combines TRBV4-2 with TRBJ2-5; D is uncertain. This CDR3 contains 15 residues. From germline, CDR1 is LGHNA and CDR2 YNFKEQ. Trimming removed 0 bases at V and 6 bases at J, with 14 bases between. The CDR3 spells CASSQDGSLVQTQYF. CDR3 nucleotides: TGTGCCAGCAGCCAAGATGGCAGTTTAGTACAGACCCAGTACTTC.

The chain links TRBV15 to TRBJ2-1; D remains ambiguous. CDR3 length equals 13 residues. V gave up 1 base and J gave up 8 bases, with 9 bases separating them. CDR1 is LNHNV, CDR2 YYDKDF, per germline (reference sequence). CDR3 DNA: TGTGCCACCAGCAGAGGTGGAAAAGATGAGCAGTTCTTC. Protein product: CATSRGGKDEQFF.

This chain joins TRBV5-1 and TRBJ1-6; 7 bases fit TRBD1. With 4 bases clipped from V and 6 bases from J, the junction kept 4 bases outside the gene matches. This CDR3 spans 14 amino acids. Germline lookup yields CDR1 SGHRS and CDR2 YFSETQ. CDR3 residues: CASSRDRANSPLHF. The CDR3 coding sequence is TGCGCCAGCAGCAGAGACAGGGCTAATTCACCCCTCCACTTT.

This sequence joins TRBV5-1 and TRBJ2-7, with D possibly TRBD1 on 6 matching bases. Trimming shortened V by 3 bases and J by 0 bases, and 10 bases separated the two germline ends. Germline V gives CDR1 SGHRS, CDR2 YFSETQ. This CDR3 is built from 14 residues. The CDR3 spells CASSSQGSSYEQYF. In DNA, the CDR3 is TGCGCCAGCAGCTCACAGGGATCCTCCTACGAGCAGTACTTC.

The J gene is TRBJ1-1, the V gene TRBV5-1, with a possible D match to TRBD1 (6 bases). CDR1 is SGHRS and CDR2 is YFSETQ in the germline V gene. V lost 4 bases, J lost 1 base, and 20 bases lay in between. The CDR3 totals 17 residues. The CDR3 sequence: CASSRNPRGGWNTEAFF. CDR3 nucleotide sequence: TGCGCCAGCAGCCGCAACCCGAGAGGGGGATGGAACACTGAAGCTTTCTTT.

V is TRBV29-1 and J is TRBJ1-1; a weak D match, TRBD1 (6 bases). The CDR3 totals 13 residues. Trimming pared 6 bases from V and 5 bases from J, leaving 16 bases between. CDR1 SQVTM and CDR2 ANQGSEA come from the germline V gene. The CDR3 sequence is CSVTRGRGTEAFF. The CDR3 DNA is TGCAGCGTCACCCGGGGCAGGGGAACTGAAGCTTTCTTT.